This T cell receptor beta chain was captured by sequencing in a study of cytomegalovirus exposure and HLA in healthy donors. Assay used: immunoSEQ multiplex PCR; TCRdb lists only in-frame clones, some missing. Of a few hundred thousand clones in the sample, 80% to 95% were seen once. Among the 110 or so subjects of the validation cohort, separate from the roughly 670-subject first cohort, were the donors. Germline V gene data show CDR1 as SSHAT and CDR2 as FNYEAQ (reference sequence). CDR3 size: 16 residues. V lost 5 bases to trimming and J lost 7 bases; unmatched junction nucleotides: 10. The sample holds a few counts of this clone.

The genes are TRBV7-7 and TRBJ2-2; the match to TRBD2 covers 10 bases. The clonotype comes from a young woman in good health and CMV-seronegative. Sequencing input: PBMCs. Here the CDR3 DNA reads TGTGCCAGCAGCCCCCAGGGAAGCGGGGGGGGCGGGGAGCTGTTTTTT. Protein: CASSPQGSGGGGELFF.